The present entry profiles one TCR beta chain with its context. CDR1 MNHEY and CDR2 SMNVEV come from the germline V gene (reference sequence). V was shortened by 4 bases and J by 2 bases, with 11 bases between the two germline ends. The CDR3 runs to 14 residues. Participants were aged about 18 to 100 years, lived in around 22 US areas, and enrolled virtually. Participant-given clinical history determined each cohort assignment. What the recovered Cohort 3 donors had was two negative PCRs, clearance, or symptom resolution. This specimen comes from a study of blood T cell repertoires in COVID-19. As processed by the authors: For nucleated cells, counts were estimated from reference gene primer amplification. Sequenced by immunoSEQ multiplex PCR; TCRdb stores in-frame clones only, minus some. The V and J calls and clone size were taken over from that table, and D and trimming were inferred from the DNA. Among fewer than 450,000 clones, around 89% were seen once, and the ten largest hold around 1.2%.

V is TRBV27 and J is TRBJ1-1, with a possible D match to TRBD1 (5 bases). Sequenced material: PBMCs or T cells enriched from blood (not recorded which). The TCR comes from a woman between 18 and 29 years old who had recovered from COVID-19. The CDR3 region is CASSYMGLNTEAFF. CDR3 DNA sequence: TGTGCCAGCAGTTACATGGGACTCAACACTGAAGCTTTCTTT.